The clone carrying this T cell receptor (beta chain) is categorized as medium-sized. What it binds is not known. It was with unique molecular identifiers that the TCRbeta library was prepared. TCRdb fed the PCR reads into MiXCR, producing one record per CDR3 protein. The table has several thousand distinct CDR3 sequences, under 15% seen once; the top ten hold roughly 5.6%. The sample originates from a study of T-cell reconstitution after alpha-beta-depleted transplantation in children. General study results and limits: Newly produced T cells mostly provided counts and TCRbeta diversity after one year, as hyperexpanded clones declined. Diversity of TCRbeta at day 60 was high in some patients, arising from surviving recipient T cells and thymic progenitors.

The CDR3 has 14 amino acids. V lost 5 bases, J lost 7 bases, and 8 bases stayed unmatched. Germline CDR1 SGHVS, CDR2 FNYEAQ. Sequences were derived from PBMCs, sampled before TCRalphabeta/CD19-depleted stem cell transplant. The gene calls are TRBV7-6 and TRBJ2-7; TRBD1 matches 10 bases. The clonotype was recovered from a boy aged 5 to 17 with acute lymphoblastic leukemia, due to receive a stem cell transplant. CDR3 loop: CASSARQGAREQYF. CDR3 DNA: TGTGCCAGCAGCGCAAGACAGGGGGCTAGAGAGCAGTACTTC.